This paragraph reports one T cell receptor (beta chain). Combining a sample-barcoded 5' primer with a J-beta primer mix, a second PCR ran for roughly 7 to 11 cycles. TCRdb reprocessed the 5' RACE reads via MiXCR and lists one record per CDR3 protein. The data contain some 900,000 distinct CDR3 sequences, roughly 43% of them seen just once; the ten biggest clones take up around 15%. This sample was included in a study of blood T cells in healthy people across ages. This CDR3 comprises 16 residues. V lost 6 bases, J lost 5 bases, and 13 bases stayed unmatched. The specimen sequenced was blood. The clonotype comes from a man aged 30 to 39 in good health. This chain uses TRBV12-3 or TRBV12-4 with TRBJ2-7, with 10 bases fitting TRBD2. CDR3 amino acids: CASRREMGLALHEQYF. CDR3 nucleotides: TGTGCCAGCAGACGAGAAATGGGACTAGCGCTGCACGAGCAGTACTTC.